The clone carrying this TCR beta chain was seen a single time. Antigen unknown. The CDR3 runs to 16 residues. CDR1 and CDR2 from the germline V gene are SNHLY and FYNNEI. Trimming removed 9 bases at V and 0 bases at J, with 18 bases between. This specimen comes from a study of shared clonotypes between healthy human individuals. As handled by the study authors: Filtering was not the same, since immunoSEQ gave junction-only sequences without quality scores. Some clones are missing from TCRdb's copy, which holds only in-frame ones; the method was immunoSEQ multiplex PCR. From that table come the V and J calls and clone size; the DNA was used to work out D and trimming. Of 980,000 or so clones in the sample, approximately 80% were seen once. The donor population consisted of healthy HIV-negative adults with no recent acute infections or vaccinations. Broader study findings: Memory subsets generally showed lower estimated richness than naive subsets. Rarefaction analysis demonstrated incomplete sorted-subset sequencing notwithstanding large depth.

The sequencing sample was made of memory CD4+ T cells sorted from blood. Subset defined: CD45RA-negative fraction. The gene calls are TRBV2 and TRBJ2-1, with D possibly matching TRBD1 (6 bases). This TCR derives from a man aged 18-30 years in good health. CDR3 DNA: TGTGCCAGTGAGAAGAGAGGCAGGGGCTCCTACAATGAGCAGTTCTTC. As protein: CASEKRGRGSYNEQFF.